This TCR beta chain was profiled in a study of blood T cell repertoires in COVID-19. Background on the study: Specimens from acute and convalescent COVID-19 originated in the United States, Italy and Spain. Sources were T cells, B-cell-depleted T cells, or PBMCs; the material itself was cDNA or gDNA.

Per the study methods: Nucleated cell number was recorded as an estimate derived from reference gene primer amplification. Assay: immunoSEQ multiplex PCR; the TCRdb copy retains only in-frame clones and omits some. Clone size and V and J calls were adopted from that table, with D and trimming inferred from the DNA. The repertoire consists of about 90,000 clones, with roughly 90% occurring once and the leading ten covering approximately 2.2%. The TCR originated in a human donor with active COVID-19. The donor label of this sample is uncertain. Input material: peripheral blood.

The CDR3 loop reads CASSPATGNQFADTQYF. The CDR3 region has the DNA TGTGCCAGCAGCCCCGCCACAGGGAACCAATTTGCAGATACGCAGTATTTT. This chain joins TRBV7-3 and TRBJ2-3; the D gene is possibly TRBD1 (6 bases). The CDR3 sequence is 17 residues long. Germline CDR1 SGHTA, CDR2 FQGTGA. The ends were cut back, 5 bases at V and 4 bases at J, with 22 bases in the middle.